This T cell receptor beta chain was obtained from a study of shared clonotypes between healthy human individuals. The table came from immunoSEQ multiplex PCR; TCRdb's copy has only in-frame clones and leaves some out. The table shows some 2.3 million clones, with approximately 93% occurring only once. Germline values: CDR1 MNHEY, CDR2 SMNVEV (reference sequence). Trimming at V came to 3 bases and at J to 0 bases, leaving 9 bases not matched to a gene. This CDR3 is built from 17 residues. This TCR derives from a man between 18 and 29 years old in good health. Some clones in this sample may be carry-over from other donors' samples. Sequenced material: naive CD4+ T cells from PBMCs. Subset meaning: CD45RA+ positively selected. V and J are TRBV27 and TRBJ1-1; 8 bases are a match to TRBD1. The CDR3 DNA reads TGTGCCAGCAGTTTGGTAGGACAGGGAAGGATGAACACTGAAGCTTTCTTT. This codes for CASSLVGQGRMNTEAFF.